These 24 T cell receptor beta chains were sequenced from one sample in a study of shared clonotypes between healthy human individuals. Only in-frame clones appear in the TCRdb table, and some are missing; sequencing was by immunoSEQ multiplex PCR. The table lists around 2.5 million clones, roughly 93% of them singletons, with about 0.38% in the top ten. Sample: naive CD4+ T cells from PBMCs. Specified subset: CD45RA+ positively selected. The receptors derive from a man between 18 and 35 years old in good health. Some clones in this sample may be carry-over from other donors' samples.

This clone was recorded only once. The chain links TRBV19 to TRBJ1-2, with 7 bases lining up with TRBD1. This CDR3 has 16 residues. J was trimmed by 4 bases and V by 5 bases; bases with no gene match: 13. CDR1 LNHDA and CDR2 SQIVND come from the germline V gene (reference sequence). CDR3 loop: CASSSHGGTDLYGYTF. CDR3 in DNA: TGTGCCAGTAGTTCCCATGGGGGGACAGACCTCTATGGCTACACCTTC.

The rearrangement links TRBV7-8 to TRBJ1-2; perhaps TRBD1 as D (5 bases). V was shortened by 5 bases and J by 5 bases, with 24 bases between the two germline ends. Germline V lookup: CDR1 SGHVS, CDR2 FQNEAQ. The CDR3 runs 17 residues. This CDR3 reads CASSTDSTALGGYGYTF. As DNA, the CDR3 is TGTGCCAGCAGCACGGATTCCACAGCACTCGGGGGGTATGGCTACACCTTC.

The rearrangement links TRBV5-1 to TRBJ1-4, with D perhaps matching TRBD1 (5 bases). The germline CDR1 and CDR2 sequences are SGHRS and YFSETQ. The CDR3 covers 15 residues. V lost 0 bases to trimming and J lost 5 bases, with 11 bases between them. The CDR3 nucleotides read TGCGCCAGCAGCTTGGCTTCAGGGACCAATGAAAAACTGTTTTTT. Its translation is CASSLASGTNEKLFF.

The chain recombines TRBV7-9 with TRBJ2-2, with 8 bases matching TRBD1. Germline loops: CDR1 SEHNR, CDR2 FQNEAQ (reference sequence). The CDR3 loop spans 18 amino acids. With V trimmed by 1 base and J by 4 bases, 11 bases remained unmatched. The CDR3 DNA sequence: TGTGCCAGCAGCTTAGTGCCCTATGGGACAGGCCTCACCGGGGAGCTGTTTTTT. It codes for CASSLVPYGTGLTGELFF.

The J gene is TRBJ2-7, the V gene TRBV6-1, with no clear D. The V end lost 7 bases, the J end lost 6 bases, and 10 bases lay between the germline ends. The CDR3 runs to 11 residues. Germline V lookup: CDR1 MNHNS, CDR2 SASEGT. The CDR3 sequence is CASILWGEQYF. Written as DNA, the CDR3 is TGTGCCAGCATTTTATGGGGCGAGCAGTACTTC.

V gene TRBV5-1 combines with J gene TRBJ2-7, with D possibly being TRBD1 (5 bases). The CDR3 consists of 15 residues. Germline V gene lookup returns CDR1 SGHRS and CDR2 YFSETQ. Trimming took off 4 bases at V and 0 bases at J, with 14 bases between the two ends. The CDR3 loop is CASSAIDSGSYEQYF. The CDR3 region has the DNA TGCGCCAGCAGCGCCATAGACAGTGGCTCCTACGAGCAGTACTTC.

The rearrangement uses TRBV14 and TRBJ2-4; 7 bases line up with TRBD2. This CDR3 comprises 17 residues. Germline CDR1 is SGHDN and CDR2 is FVKESK. After removal of 6 bases from V and 3 bases from J, the junction contained 14 bases not matched to a gene. The CDR3 here is CASRTSLGPYGKNIQYF. The CDR3 coding sequence is TGTGCCAGCAGGACTAGCTTAGGGCCCTACGGCAAAAACATTCAGTACTTC.

The rearrangement links TRBV7-3 to TRBJ2-5; D possibly matches TRBD1 or TRBD2 (6 bases each). V was clipped by 5 bases and J by 5 bases, with 12 bases between them. There are 13 residues in the CDR3. Germline V gives CDR1 SGHTA, CDR2 FQGTGA. This chain's CDR3 is CASSPGGWETQYF. CDR3 coding DNA: TGTGCCAGCAGCCCCGGGGGCTGGGAGACCCAGTACTTC.

The chain is built from TRBV10-3 and TRBJ1-5, with 7 bases identical to TRBD1. The CDR3 is 15 residues long. Germline CDR1 reads ENHRY; CDR2 reads SYGVKD. With V trimmed by 2 bases and J by 4 bases, 5 bases remained unmatched. The CDR3 coding sequence is TGTGCCATCAGTGAGCACGGACAGGCAAATCAGCCCCAGCATTTT. The encoded protein is CAISEHGQANQPQHF.

There are a few counts of this clone. The chain links TRBV30 to TRBJ1-1; 7 bases fit TRBD1. The CDR3 is 13 residues long. From germline, CDR1 is GTSNPN and CDR2 SVGIG (reference sequence). The CDR3 DNA is TGTGCGGGGTCCCGCGGACAGGACACTGAAGCTTTCTTT. Its protein is CAGSRGQDTEAFF.

The gene calls are TRBV30 and TRBJ1-5, with D uncertain. Germline CDR1 GTSNPN, CDR2 SVGIG (reference sequence). V dropped 2 bases and J dropped 3 bases, with 5 bases sitting between them. The CDR3 has 12 residues. CDR3 in DNA: TGTGCCTGGAGTCAGCTCAATCAGCCCCAGCATTTT. The encoded protein is CAWSQLNQPQHF.

This chain uses TRBV7-2 with TRBJ2-6; D not certain. There are 16 residues in the CDR3. Trimming removed 5 bases at V and 2 bases at J, with 13 bases between. Germline CDR1 SGHTA, CDR2 FQGNSA. The CDR3 nucleotides are TGTGCCAGCAGCCCGCGACCCACTACTGGGGCCAACGTCCTGACTTTC. Translated: CASSPRPTTGANVLTF.

The rearrangement links TRBV6-1 to TRBJ1-5, with 10 bases matching TRBD1. The germline gives CDR1 MNHNS, CDR2 SASEGT. The V and J ends lost 4 bases and 4 bases, in that order; junction bases with no gene match: 7. The CDR3 extends over 16 amino acids. As DNA, the CDR3 is TGTGCCAGCAGTGGACGACAGGGGGCTGCAAATCAGCCCCAGCATTTT. Translated, it gives CASSGRQGAANQPQHF.

The chain is built from TRBV30 and TRBJ1-3; 7 bases are a match to TRBD1. V dropped 3 bases and J dropped 4; count of bases not matched to a gene: 6. This CDR3 comprises 14 residues. In germline, CDR1 is GTSNPN, CDR2 SVGIG (reference sequence). The CDR3 DNA follows: TGTGCCTGGAGGCAGACAGGGTCAGGAAACACCATATATTTT. It translates to CAWRQTGSGNTIYF.

This chain uses TRBV6-6 with TRBJ1-2, with 7 nucleotides matching TRBD1. V was pared by 9 bases and J by 4 bases, with 11 bases of the junction left unmatched. The germline V gene encodes CDR1 MNHNY and CDR2 SVGAGI (reference sequence). There are 14 residues in the CDR3. The CDR3 bases are TGTGCCAGTAATCCCGGGACAGACTTCTATGGCTACACCTTC. This translates into CASNPGTDFYGYTF.

J is TRBJ2-2 and V is TRBV9; the D gene could be TRBD1 or TRBD2 (5 bases each). In germline, CDR1 is SGDLS, CDR2 YYNGEE. There are 13 residues in the CDR3. V lost 7 bases, J lost 0 bases, and 7 bases lay in between. CDR3 sequence reads: CASRDANTGELFF. CDR3 in DNA: TGTGCCAGCCGGGACGCGAACACCGGGGAGCTGTTTTTT. Full variable domain (remainder filled in from reference TRBV9 and TRBJ2-2): DSGVTQTPKHLITATGQRVTLRCSPRSGDLSVYWYQQSLDQGLQFLIQYYNGEERAKGNILERFSAQQFPDLHSELNLSSLELGDSALYFCASRDANTGELFFGEGSRLTVL.

V usage is TRBV28 and J usage is TRBJ1-2, with 11 bases fitting TRBD1. The J segment lost 10 bases and the V segment lost 5 bases, leaving 9 bases of the junction unmatched. CDR3 size: 14 residues. CDR1 MDHEN and CDR2 SYDVKM come from the germline V gene. The DNA for the CDR3 is TGTGCCAGCAGTAAGGGACAGGGGGTCCGTAACTACACCTTC. Translating gives CASSKGQGVRNYTF.

J is TRBJ1-1 and V is TRBV30; no firm D call. The CDR3 is 14 amino acids. Trimming left V 0 bases short and J 4 bases short, with 12 bases between. Germline-derived CDR1 and CDR2 are GTSNPN and SVGIG (reference sequence). The CDR3 reads CAWSVGNLGTEAFF. The CDR3 nucleotides read TGTGCCTGGAGTGTGGGAAACCTGGGCACTGAAGCTTTCTTT.

This chain joins TRBV15 and TRBJ1-2; maybe TRBD1 (5 bases). This CDR3 contains 12 residues. Trimming shortened V by 5 bases and J by 4 bases, and 8 bases separated the two germline ends. The V gene's germline CDR1 is LNHNV and CDR2 YYDKDF (reference sequence). The CDR3 here is CATSSGGYGYTF. CDR3 coding DNA: TGTGCCACCAGCTCGGGGGGCTATGGCTACACCTTC.

The genes are TRBV2 and TRBJ2-3; D is perhaps TRBD2 (5 bases). CDR1 is SNHLY and CDR2 is FYNNEI in the germline V gene. CDR3 length equals 15 residues. V was shortened by 6 bases and J by 7 bases, with 20 bases between the two germline ends. CDR3 sequence: CASSGSAVPINTQYF. CDR3 nucleotides: TGTGCCAGCAGCGGTAGCGCCGTTCCCATAAATACGCAGTATTTT.

V and J are TRBV7-8 and TRBJ2-1; TRBD2 matches 8 bases. V was clipped by 3 bases and J by 4 bases; unmatched bases: 17. Germline CDR1 is SGHVS and CDR2 is FQNEAQ. The CDR3 loop spans 19 amino acids. CDR3 residues: CASSFAFRSGTREYNEQFF. In DNA form, the CDR3 reads TGTGCCAGCAGCTTCGCTTTTCGTAGCGGGACCCGTGAGTACAATGAGCAGTTCTTC.

The chain has TRBV29-1 and TRBJ1-4; 8 positions match TRBD1. The CDR3 contains 14 residues. The germline V gene has CDR1 SQVTM and CDR2 ANQGSEA. Trimming removed 4 bases from V and 8 bases from J; junction bases left unmatched: 9. CDR3 in amino acids: CSVGDRGVGEKLFF. The CDR3 DNA reads as TGCAGCGTTGGCGACAGGGGAGTCGGGGAAAAACTGTTTTTT.

V usage is TRBV28 and J usage is TRBJ2-7; 8 bases line up with TRBD2. With 7 bases clipped from V and 2 bases from J, the junction kept 7 bases outside the gene matches. The germline CDR1 and CDR2 sequences are MDHEN and SYDVKM. The length of the CDR3 is 14 residues. This CDR3 is CASKTLGGAYEQYF. The CDR3 DNA follows: TGTGCCAGCAAGACCCTCGGGGGGGCCTACGAGCAGTACTTC.

This sequence joins TRBV28 and TRBJ2-1; D tentatively reads TRBD1 or TRBD2 (5 bases each). The CDR3 is made up of 17 amino acids. Trimming left V 6 bases short and J 1 base short, with 19 bases between. Looked up from germline, CDR1 is MDHEN and CDR2 is SYDVKM. DNA of the CDR3: TGTGCCAGCAGCGATAGATTTGGGGGTCCTTCCTACAATGAGCAGTTCTTC. Its protein is CASSDRFGGPSYNEQFF.